A selection of T cell receptor beta chains follows, all from one sample in a study of blood T cell repertoires in COVID-19. Profiled with immunoSEQ multiplex PCR; TCRdb holds only in-frame clones, not every one. Here the sample spans approximately 190,000 clones, around four fifths being singletons. Sequencing was done on a sample of peripheral blood. The receptor set was obtained from a woman in her thirties or forties with acute or convalescent COVID-19. Each CDR3 is given with its conserved first and last residue. D genes are given only for firm matches. Not every row has a clone size; where given, it reads once, few, many or a size class.

clone_size,v_call,d_call,j_call,cdr3_nt,cdr3_aa
.,TRBV5-5,TRBD1,TRBJ2-7,TGTGCCAGCAGCCACCGGGACAGGGGGCTGGGGGGTTACGAGCAGTACTTC,CASSHRDRGLGGYEQYF
.,TRBV7-2,TRBD1,TRBJ1-5,TGTGCCAGCAGCTTAGCGCTAGACAGGGTAGGACAGCCCCAGCATTTT,CASSLALDRVGQPQHF
few,TRBV18,TRBD1,TRBJ1-5,TGTGCCAGCTCACCCTCGGACAGGGCCGGCCAGCCCCAGCATTTT,CASSPSDRAGQPQHF
.,TRBV2,TRBD2,TRBJ2-3,TGTGCCAGCAGTGAACGGTTAGCGGGGAGCTCCGGGGGCACAGATACGCAGTATTTT,CASSERLAGSSGGTDTQYF
.,TRBV6-1,TRBD1,TRBJ1-2,TGTGCCAGTTCACAGGGGCCCTATGGCTACACCTTC,CASSQGPYGYTF
.,TRBV19,.,TRBJ1-1,TGTGCCAGTAGTCAGGGGTTCTCCTACACTGAAGCTTTCTTT,CASSQGFSYTEAFF
.,TRBV19,.,TRBJ1-6,TGTGCCAGTAGTATAACAGGGATTTTTTCACCCCTCCACTTT,CASSITGIFSPLHF
.,TRBV9,TRBD1,TRBJ1-6,TGTGCCAGCAGCCCCGGACAGGGTAAGAATTCACCCCTCCACTTT,CASSPGQGKNSPLHF
.,TRBV11-3,.,TRBJ2-3,TGTGCCAGCAGCTCCAGGGGAGGGCGCCCCACAGATACGCAGTATTTT,CASSSRGGRPTDTQYF
.,TRBV13,TRBD1,TRBJ2-5,TGTGCCAGCAGACAAACGGGGACAGCTCAAAAAGAGACCCAGTACTTC,CASRQTGTAQKETQYF
.,TRBV28,.,TRBJ1-5,TGTGCCAGCGTAGATAGCAATCAGCCCCAGCATTTT,CASVDSNQPQHF
.,TRBV30,.,TRBJ1-6,TGTGCCTGGAGTGTAGGGCGGGGAGGGTCACCCCTCCACTTT,CAWSVGRGGSPLHF
few,TRBV2,.,TRBJ2-7,TGTGCCAGCAGTGGGGAGTACGAGCAGTACTTC,CASSGEYEQYF
.,TRBV6-5,TRBD1,TRBJ2-7,TGTGCCAGCAGTAGGGACAGGGATGGGTCCTACGAGCAGTACTTC,CASSRDRDGSYEQYF
once,TRBV7-9,.,TRBJ2-3,TGTGCCAGCAGCCTGAGCACAGATACGCAGTATTTT,CASSLSTDTQYF
.,TRBV4-2,TRBD1,TRBJ1-1,TGTGCCAGCAGCCAAACAGGGGACACTGAAGCTTTCTTT,CASSQTGDTEAFF
.,TRBV5-1,.,TRBJ1-1,TGCGCCAGCAGCCCGGGGACTGGACCTGAAGCTTTCTTT,CASSPGTGPEAFF
.,TRBV5-4,TRBD1,TRBJ2-3,TGTGCCAGCAGGGGACAGGGCGGTCTTCCAGATACGCAGTATTTT,CASRGQGGLPDTQYF
.,TRBV12-3/TRBV12-4,TRBD1,TRBJ2-7,TGTGCCAGCAGACCGACAGGGGGCCACGAGCAGTACTTC,CASRPTGGHEQYF
.,TRBV19,TRBD1,TRBJ2-2,TGTGCCAGTAGTATCGGTGTTGCTGGGACAGGGTACACCGGGGAGCTGTTTTTT,CASSIGVAGTGYTGELFF
.,TRBV5-1,TRBD1,TRBJ2-7,TGCGCCAGCAGCCCGGATCCGGACAGGCCCTACGAGCAGTACTTC,CASSPDPDRPYEQYF
.,TRBV5-6,TRBD1,TRBJ2-2,TGTGCCAGCAGCTTGCACCCGGGACAGGGGGCGACCGGGGAGCTGTTTTTT,CASSLHPGQGATGELFF
.,TRBV27,.,TRBJ1-5,TGTGCCAGCAGTTTATACGGTAGCAATCAGCCCCAGCATTTT,CASSLYGSNQPQHF
.,TRBV6-1,.,TRBJ2-7,TGTGCCAGCAGTGAGGCCGGGACAGAGCAGTACTTC,CASSEAGTEQYF
.,TRBV21-1,.,TRBJ1-6,TGTGCCAGCAGCAAAAGGAGGGCTTCACCCCTCCACTTT,CASSKRRASPLHF
.,TRBV6-6,TRBD1,TRBJ2-7,TGTGCCAGCAGGGTACAGGGGGCGGGTTACGAGCAGTACTTC,CASRVQGAGYEQYF